This T cell receptor beta chain was documented in a study of control samples from healthy donors and cancer patients. The germline CDR1 and CDR2 sequences are KGHDR and SFDVKD. Trimming cost V 4 bases and J 4 bases, with 18 bases left between them. The CDR3 contains 16 residues. Only in-frame clones appear in the TCRdb table, and some are missing; sequencing was by immunoSEQ multiplex PCR. Among fewer than 100,000 clones listed, approximately 78% were seen once. The rearrangement uses TRBV24-1 and TRBJ2-5; the D gene is possibly TRBD2 (6 bases). The TCR comes from a man aged 55 to 70 in good health. Specimen: blood. In DNA form, the CDR3 reads TGTGCCACCAGTGACCCCGGGACTTTTGGGGGAGAGACCCAGTACTTC. Protein sequence: CATSDPGTFGGETQYF.